Presented here are 13 T cell receptor beta chains from one specimen sequenced in a study of blood T cells in healthy people across ages. The authors ran a second PCR of 7 to 11 cycles using a sample-barcoded 5' primer and a J-beta primer mix. One entry per CDR3 protein results from TCRdb running MiXCR on the 5' RACE reads. The top ten hold about 19% of the sample, which has some 800,000 distinct CDR3 sequences, roughly 44% seen once. Sequencing was done on a sample of blood. These receptor sequences come from a man in his 60s in good health.

This clonotype was seen more than once but under ten times. A read error may account for a junction end that differs from germline. The chain couples TRBV6-2 or TRBV6-3 to TRBJ1-4; D may be TRBD1 (6 bases). From germline, CDR1 is MNHEY and CDR2 SVGEGT. The length of the CDR3 is 13 residues. CDR3 region: CAECGTTYEKLFF. The DNA for the CDR3 is TGTGCCGAGTGCGGGACAACTTATGAAAAACTGTTTTTT.

The V gene is TRBV10-3, the J gene TRBJ2-1; 7 nucleotides align to TRBD2. This CDR3 is built from 15 residues. Germline values: CDR1 ENHRY, CDR2 SYGVKD. Germline trimming cut 4 bases from V and 2 bases from J; bases unmatched to any gene: 5. The CDR3 spells CAISAGGGTYNEQFF. DNA of the CDR3: TGTGCCATCAGTGCCGGGGGAGGGACCTACAATGAGCAGTTCTTC.

The V call is TRBV5-1, the J call TRBJ2-2; D is perhaps TRBD1 or TRBD2 (6 bases each). V lost 4 bases, J lost 7 bases, and 17 bases lay in between. CDR1 is SGHRS and CDR2 is YFSETQ in the germline V gene. The CDR3 has 15 amino acids. The CDR3 DNA is TGCGCCAGCAGCCTGGTGACGGGGGCGATCGGGGAGCTGTTTTTT. It codes for CASSLVTGAIGELFF.

The chain links TRBV7-2 to TRBJ1-5; a possible D gene is TRBD1 (6 bases). V shed 5 bases and J shed 6 bases, with 11 bases lying between them. The CDR3 covers 13 residues. The germline gives CDR1 SGHTA, CDR2 FQGNSA. DNA of the CDR3: TGTGCCAGCAGCGCCGCAGGGGTTCAGCCCCAGCATTTT. Encoded protein: CASSAAGVQPQHF.

This clonotype was counted between two and nine times. The rearrangement joins TRBV29-1 to TRBJ2-7; D may be TRBD1 (5 bases). V was shortened by 4 bases and J by 0 bases, with 13 bases between the two germline ends. The CDR3 has 14 amino acids. Looked up from germline, CDR1 is SQVTM and CDR2 is ANQGSEA. DNA of the CDR3: TGCAGCGTTGTCCCTGCCAGGGCCTCCTACGAGCAGTACTTC. It codes for CSVVPARASYEQYF.

This clonotype has ten or more counts. CDR3 in DNA: TGCGCCAGCAGCCATAACCGGGACAGTTTTTTATTCTCTGGGGCCAACGTCCTGACTTTC. This gives the protein CASSHNRDSFLFSGANVLTF. The rearrangement links TRBV4-3 to TRBJ2-6; 7 nucleotides match TRBD1. V lost 3 bases to trimming and J lost 0 bases; unmatched junction nucleotides: 14. Germline-derived CDR1 and CDR2 are LGHNA and YSLEER. The CDR3 is 20 amino acids.

V gene TRBV24-1 combines with J gene TRBJ2-1; no firm D call. The CDR3 extends over 15 amino acids. The V end lost 2 bases, the J end lost 4 bases, and 11 bases lay between the germline ends. Germline V gene sequence: CDR1 KGHDR, CDR2 SFDVKD. CDR3: CATSDWPSLYNEQFF. The CDR3 DNA reads as TGTGCCACCAGTGATTGGCCGAGCCTGTACAATGAGCAGTTCTTC.

The chain links TRBV20-1 to TRBJ1-2; no firm D call. The CDR3 sequence is 12 residues long. V was shortened by 0 bases and J by 4 bases, with 6 bases between the two germline ends. Germline V gene lookup returns CDR1 DFQATT and CDR2 SNEGSKA (reference sequence). CDR3 DNA sequence: TGCAGTGCTAGAGAGGGCACCTATGGCTACACCTTC. Translated: CSAREGTYGYTF.

As DNA, the CDR3 is TGTGCCACCAGGACGAGTAACACCGGGGAGCTGTTTTTT. This gives the protein CATRTSNTGELFF. The chain joins TRBV28 to TRBJ2-2; D not resolved. The germline V gene has CDR1 MDHEN and CDR2 SYDVKM. The CDR3 sequence is 13 residues long. Trimming shortened V by 10 bases and J by 2 bases, and 11 bases separated the two germline ends.

The rearrangement joins TRBV4-2 to TRBJ2-7, with D possibly being TRBD1 (7 bases). The V end lost 4 bases, the J end lost 5 bases, and 12 bases lay between the germline ends. Per germline, CDR1 LGHNA and CDR2 YNFKEQ. The CDR3 has 13 residues. The chain's CDR3 is CASSRARGDEQYF. As DNA, the CDR3 is TGTGCCAGCAGCCGGGCCAGGGGGGACGAGCAGTACTTC.

The chain joins TRBV6-6 to TRBJ1-6; no firm D call. Per germline, CDR1 MNHNY and CDR2 SVGAGI (reference sequence). The CDR3 covers 14 residues. Trimming left V 6 bases short and J 10 bases short, with 16 bases between. This CDR3 reads CASSLGRVGSPLHF. As DNA, the CDR3 is TGTGCCAGCAGCCTAGGGAGGGTTGGATCACCCCTCCACTTT.

This chain links TRBV4-3 with TRBJ2-7; no firm D call. The DNA end is a closer match to TRBJ2-5, so the J assignment may be wrong. The CDR3 sequence is 16 residues long. Germline V gene data show CDR1 as LGHNA and CDR2 as YSLEER. CDR3 loop: CASSQTAASGGETQYF. The DNA for the CDR3 is TGCGCCAGCAGCCAAACGGCGGCGTCCGGCGGAGAGACCCAGTACTTC.

V gene TRBV28 combines with J gene TRBJ2-2; 7 bases are a match to TRBD1. Germline V gene lookup returns CDR1 MDHEN and CDR2 SYDVKM. The CDR3 consists of 15 residues. V gave up 1 base and J gave up 4 bases; unmatched junction bases: 3. The CDR3: CASSLFAGGTGELFF. CDR3 nucleotide sequence: TGTGCCAGCAGTTTATTTGCAGGGGGCACCGGGGAGCTGTTTTTT.